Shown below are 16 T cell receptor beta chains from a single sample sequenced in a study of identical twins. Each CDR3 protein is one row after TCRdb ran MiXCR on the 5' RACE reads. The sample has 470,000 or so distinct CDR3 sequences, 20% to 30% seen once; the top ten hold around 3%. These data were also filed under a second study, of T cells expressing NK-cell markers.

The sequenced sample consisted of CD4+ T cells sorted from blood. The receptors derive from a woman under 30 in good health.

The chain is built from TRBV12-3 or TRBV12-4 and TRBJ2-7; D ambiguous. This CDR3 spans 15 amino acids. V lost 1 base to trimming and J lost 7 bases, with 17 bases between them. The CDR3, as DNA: TGTGCCAGCAGTTTAGGGGTGTGGGCAGGAGAAGAGCAGTACTTC. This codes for CASSLGVWAGEEQYF.

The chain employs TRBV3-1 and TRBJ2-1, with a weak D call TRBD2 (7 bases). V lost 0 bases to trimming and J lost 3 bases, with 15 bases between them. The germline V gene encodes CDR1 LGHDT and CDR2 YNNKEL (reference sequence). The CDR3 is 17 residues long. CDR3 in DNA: TGTGCCAGCAGCCAAGATTGGGGGGGGCCTAACTACAATGAGCAGTTCTTC. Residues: CASSQDWGGPNYNEQFF.

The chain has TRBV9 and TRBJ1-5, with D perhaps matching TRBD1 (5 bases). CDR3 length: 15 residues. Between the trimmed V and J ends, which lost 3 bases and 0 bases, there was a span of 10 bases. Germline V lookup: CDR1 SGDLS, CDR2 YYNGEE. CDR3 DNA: TGTGCCAGCAGCGCCGGGGGGAATAGCAATCAGCCCCAGCATTTT. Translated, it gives CASSAGGNSNQPQHF.

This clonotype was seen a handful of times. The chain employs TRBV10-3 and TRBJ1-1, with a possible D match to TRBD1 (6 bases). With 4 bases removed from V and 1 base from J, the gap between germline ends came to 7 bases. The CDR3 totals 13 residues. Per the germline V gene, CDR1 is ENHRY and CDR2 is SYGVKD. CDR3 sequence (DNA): TGTGCCATCAGTGCGACAGGGAACACTGAAGCTTTCTTT. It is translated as CAISATGNTEAFF.

This CDR3 is CASSTRTGGAEAFF. DNA for the CDR3: TGTGCCAGCAGTACGCGGACAGGGGGTGCAGAAGCTTTCTTT. The chain employs TRBV6-1 and TRBJ1-1; 10 positions agree with TRBD1. With V trimmed by 5 bases and J by 8 bases, 8 bases remained unmatched. Germline V gene lookup returns CDR1 MNHNS and CDR2 SASEGT. This CDR3 spans 14 amino acids.

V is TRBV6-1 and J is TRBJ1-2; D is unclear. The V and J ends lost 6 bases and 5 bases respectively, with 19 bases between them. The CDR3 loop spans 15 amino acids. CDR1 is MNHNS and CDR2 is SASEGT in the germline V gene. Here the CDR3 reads CASSHATPRGYGYTF. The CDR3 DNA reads TGTGCCAGCAGCCATGCGACACCCAGAGGGTATGGCTACACCTTC.

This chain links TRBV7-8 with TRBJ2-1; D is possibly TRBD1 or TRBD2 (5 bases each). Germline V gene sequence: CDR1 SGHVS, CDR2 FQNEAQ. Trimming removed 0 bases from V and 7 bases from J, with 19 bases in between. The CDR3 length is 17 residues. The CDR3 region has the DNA TGTGCCAGCAGCTTAGCTCCGTTCGAGGGGCCAGCGAATGAGCAGTTCTTC. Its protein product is CASSLAPFEGPANEQFF.

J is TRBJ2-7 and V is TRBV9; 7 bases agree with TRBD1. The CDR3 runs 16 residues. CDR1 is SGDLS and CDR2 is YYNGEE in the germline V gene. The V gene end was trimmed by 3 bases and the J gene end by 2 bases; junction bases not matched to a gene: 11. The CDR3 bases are TGTGCCAGCAGCGAGGGATTCGGGACAGCTCCCTACGAGCAGTACTTC. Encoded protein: CASSEGFGTAPYEQYF. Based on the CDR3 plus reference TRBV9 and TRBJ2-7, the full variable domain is DSGVTQTPKHLITATGQRVTLRCSPRSGDLSVYWYQQSLDQGLQFLIQYYNGEERAKGNILERFSAQQFPDLHSELNLSSLELGDSALYFCASSEGFGTAPYEQYFGPGTRLTVT.

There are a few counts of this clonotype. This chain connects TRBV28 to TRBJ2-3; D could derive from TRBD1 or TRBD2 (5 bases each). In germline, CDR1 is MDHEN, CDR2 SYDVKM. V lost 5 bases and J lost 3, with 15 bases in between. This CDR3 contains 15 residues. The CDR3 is CASSLSVRGTDTQYF. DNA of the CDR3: TGTGCCAGCAGTCTCTCGGTGAGGGGAACAGATACGCAGTATTTT.

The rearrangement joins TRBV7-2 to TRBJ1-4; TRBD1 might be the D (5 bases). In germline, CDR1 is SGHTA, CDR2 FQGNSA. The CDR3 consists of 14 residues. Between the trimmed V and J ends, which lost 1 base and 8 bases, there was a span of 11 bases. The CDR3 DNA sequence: TGTGCCAGCAGCTTAGGTGGGACCAGCGAAAAACTGTTTTTT. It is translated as CASSLGGTSEKLFF. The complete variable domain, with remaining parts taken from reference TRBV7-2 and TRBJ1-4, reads GAGVSQSPSNKVTEKGKDVELRCDPISGHTALYWYRQSLGQGLEFLIYFQGNSAPDKSGLPSDRFSAERTGGSVSTLTIQRTQQEDSAVYLCASSLGGTSEKLFFGSGTQLSVL.

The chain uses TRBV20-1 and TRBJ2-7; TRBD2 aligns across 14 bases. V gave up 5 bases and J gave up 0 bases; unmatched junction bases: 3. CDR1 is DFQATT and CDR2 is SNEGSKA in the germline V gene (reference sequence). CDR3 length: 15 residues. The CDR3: CSAPGTSGSSYEQYF. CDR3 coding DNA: TGCAGTGCTCCCGGGACTAGCGGGAGCTCCTACGAGCAGTACTTC.

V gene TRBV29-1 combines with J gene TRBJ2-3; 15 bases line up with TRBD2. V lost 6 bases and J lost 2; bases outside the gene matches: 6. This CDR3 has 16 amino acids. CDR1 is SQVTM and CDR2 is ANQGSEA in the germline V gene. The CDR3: CSVRGTSGRTTDTQYF. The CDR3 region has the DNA TGCAGCGTGAGGGGGACTAGCGGGAGGACCACAGATACGCAGTATTTT.

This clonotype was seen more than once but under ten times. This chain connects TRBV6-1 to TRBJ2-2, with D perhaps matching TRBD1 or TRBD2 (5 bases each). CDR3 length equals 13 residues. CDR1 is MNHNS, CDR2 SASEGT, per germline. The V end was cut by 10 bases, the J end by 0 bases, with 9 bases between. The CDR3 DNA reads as TGTGCCACCCTGGGACCGAACACCGGGGAGCTGTTTTTT. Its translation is CATLGPNTGELFF.

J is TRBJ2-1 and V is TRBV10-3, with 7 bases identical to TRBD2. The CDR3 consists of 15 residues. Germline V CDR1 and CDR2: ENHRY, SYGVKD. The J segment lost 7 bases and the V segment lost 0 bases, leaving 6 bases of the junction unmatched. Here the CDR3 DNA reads TGTGCCATCAGTGAGTCTGGCGGGGGAGAGAATGAGCAGTTCTTC. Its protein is CAISESGGGENEQFF.

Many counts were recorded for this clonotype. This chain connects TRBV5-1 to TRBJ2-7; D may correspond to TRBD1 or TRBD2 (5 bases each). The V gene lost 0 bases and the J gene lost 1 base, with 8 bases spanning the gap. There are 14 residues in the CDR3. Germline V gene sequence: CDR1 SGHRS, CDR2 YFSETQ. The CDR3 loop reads CASSLEGESYEQYF. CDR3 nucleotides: TGCGCCAGCAGCTTGGAAGGGGAGTCCTACGAGCAGTACTTC.

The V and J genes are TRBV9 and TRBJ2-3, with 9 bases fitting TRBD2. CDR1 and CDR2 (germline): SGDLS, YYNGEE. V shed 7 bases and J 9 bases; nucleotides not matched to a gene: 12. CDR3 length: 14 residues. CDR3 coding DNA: TGTGCCAGCGCGGGGGGGGTCAGGGAAAGAACGCAGTATTTT. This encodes CASAGGVRERTQYF.